The T cell receptor beta chain described here comes from a study of beta chain features in type 1 diabetes. Study findings and constraints: People with Type 1 diabetes carried modestly yet significantly shorter TCRB CDR3s in all four CD4+ subsets. For type 1 diabetes patients, VDJ junctions showed fewer insertions and more deletions. Naive, central memory and regulatory TCRB repertoires appeared more similar among patients than healthy donors. PCR might pick shorter templates more often, in the same way for patients and controls.

Expressed TCRB transcripts were sequenced because the isolated RNA had all been reverse transcribed beforehand. Libraries were prepared by immunoSEQ multiplex PCR; TCRdb keeps only in-frame clonotypes and omits some of them. The table has over 700,000 clones, roughly 15% seen once. The CDR3 totals 15 residues. Per the germline V gene, CDR1 is MGHDK and CDR2 is SYGVNS. After removal of 2 bases from V and 2 bases from J, the junction contained 4 bases not matched to a gene. With respect to this clone: As yet, its antigen is unknown.

The sequence came from a woman younger than 35 in good health. Sequenced sample: naive CD4+ T cells from blood. The rearrangement links TRBV25-1 to TRBJ1-2, with TRBD1 identical over 8 bases. The CDR3 protein is CASSEAGQGNYGYTF. As DNA, the CDR3 is TGTGCCAGCAGTGAAGCCGGACAGGGCAACTATGGCTACACCTTC.